The 18 T cell receptor beta chains below were found in one sample sequenced in a study of shared clonotypes between healthy human individuals. Using immunoSEQ multiplex PCR, the repertoire was profiled, and TCRdb retains in-frame clones only, with some absent. The sample holds a few hundred thousand clones, 60% to 80% seen once. Material: memory CD4+ T cells sorted from blood. Subset reported: CD45RA-negative fraction. These receptors came from a man aged 25 to 40 in good health.

The V and J genes are TRBV10-3 and TRBJ2-7; D might be TRBD1 (6 bases). CDR1 ENHRY and CDR2 SYGVKD come from the germline V gene. The ends were cut back, 2 bases at V and 0 bases at J, with 8 bases in the middle. This CDR3 region has 14 residues. Here the CDR3 DNA reads TGTGCCATCAGTGAGGGACAGAGCTCCTACGAGCAGTACTTC. Protein product: CAISEGQSSYEQYF.

The rearrangement uses TRBV2 and TRBJ2-2; 11 nucleotides align to TRBD2. The V gene end was trimmed by 6 bases and the J gene end by 3 bases; junction bases not matched to a gene: 6. Germline CDR1 is SNHLY and CDR2 is FYNNEI. The CDR3 is 16 residues long. CDR3 sequence reads: CASSRGLAEYTGELFF. The CDR3 DNA sequence: TGTGCCAGCAGCCGGGGACTAGCGGAATACACCGGGGAGCTGTTTTTT. The full variable domain, completed using reference TRBV2 and TRBJ2-2, is EPEVTQTPSHQVTQMGQEVILRCVPISNHLYFYWYRQILGQKVEFLVSFYNNEISEKSEIFDDQFSVERPDGSNFTLKIRSTKLEDSAMYFCASSRGLAEYTGELFFGEGSRLTVL.

The J gene is TRBJ2-3, the V gene TRBV11-2; no definite D call. The length of the CDR3 is 11 residues. V was clipped by 4 bases and J by 7 bases, with 6 bases between them. Looked up from germline, CDR1 is SGHAT and CDR2 is FQNNGV. The CDR3 spells CASSSLYTQYF. CDR3 nucleotides: TGTGCCAGCAGCTCCCTCTATACGCAGTATTTT.

This clone was found once. V usage is TRBV28 and J usage is TRBJ1-5; D is perhaps TRBD1 (6 bases). Germline CDR1 reads MDHEN; CDR2 reads SYDVKM. CDR3 size: 17 residues. Trimming took off 6 bases at V and 2 bases at J, with 20 bases between the two ends. CDR3 sequence: CASSAPPWGLGNQPQHF. Written as DNA, the CDR3 is TGTGCCAGCAGCGCTCCCCCGTGGGGGCTGGGCAATCAGCCCCAGCATTTT.

This clone was seen only a few times. V usage is TRBV29-1 and J usage is TRBJ2-5; D is ambiguous. Between the trimmed V and J ends, which lost 3 bases and 3 bases, there was a span of 5 bases. Germline V gene data show CDR1 as SQVTM and CDR2 as ANQGSEA. The CDR3 is 11 amino acids. Written as DNA, the CDR3 is TGCAGCGTTGACAGCGAAGAGACCCAGTACTTC. It translates to CSVDSEETQYF. Drawing the rest from reference TRBV29-1 and TRBJ2-5, the complete variable domain is SAVISQKPSRDICQRGTSLTIQCQVDSQVTMMFWYRQQPGQSLTLIATANQGSEATYESGFVIDKFPISRPNLTFSTLTVSNMSPEDSSIYLCSVDSEETQYFGPGTRLLVL.

The V and J genes are TRBV1 and TRBJ2-7; the table's D call of TRBD2 was not tested on the DNA. TRBV1 is a documented pseudogene. The CDR3 loop spans 12 amino acids. The chain's CDR3 is CTSSGRVDEQYF. The CDR3 DNA is TGCACCAGCAGCGGGAGGGTCGACGAGCAGTACTTC.

This clone was detected a few times. The genes are TRBV5-1 and TRBJ2-1; D may correspond to TRBD1 or TRBD2 (6 bases each). The length of the CDR3 is 15 residues. The V end was cut by 4 bases, the J end by 5 bases, with 16 bases between. The germline V gene has CDR1 SGHRS and CDR2 YFSETQ. The CDR3 DNA reads as TGCGCCAGCAGCGAAGGGGGGCAACCACACAATGAGCAGTTCTTC. Translated, it gives CASSEGGQPHNEQFF.

The chain combines TRBV5-4 with TRBJ2-5, with 10 bases identical to TRBD2. Trimming cost V 0 bases and J 4 bases; bases outside gene matches: 6. The V gene's germline CDR1 is SGHNT and CDR2 YYREEE (reference sequence). The CDR3 contains 16 residues. CDR3 sequence: CASSLGGSGRIETQYF. CDR3 nucleotides: TGTGCCAGCAGCTTGGGGGGTAGCGGGAGGATAGAGACCCAGTACTTC.

The J gene is TRBJ2-2, the V gene TRBV7-9, with 8 bases that match TRBD2. There are 15 residues in the CDR3. The V segment lost 4 bases and the J segment 2 bases; nucleotides outside the gene matches: 3. Germline V CDR1 and CDR2: SEHNR, FQNEAQ (reference sequence). The CDR3 loop reads CASSSRTSNTGELFF. CDR3 nucleotides: TGTGCCAGCAGCTCGAGGACTAGCAACACCGGGGAGCTGTTTTTT. The full variable domain, its missing parts supplied by reference TRBV7-9 and TRBJ2-2, is DTGVSQNPRHKITKRGQNVTFRCDPISEHNRLYWYRQTLGQGPEFLTYFQNEAQLEKSRLLSDRFSAERPKGSFSTLEIQRTEQGDSAMYLCASSSRTSNTGELFFGEGSRLTVL.

The gene calls are TRBV6-6 and TRBJ2-2; 13 bases are a match to TRBD2. Per germline, CDR1 MNHNY and CDR2 SVGAGI (reference sequence). The CDR3 consists of 15 residues. Trimming removed 4 bases from V and 7 bases from J; junction bases left unmatched: 3. CDR3 in amino acids: CASSLTSGRIGELFF. As DNA, the CDR3 is TGTGCCAGCAGTTTGACTAGCGGGAGGATCGGGGAGCTGTTTTTT.

The chain couples TRBV7-2 to TRBJ2-3; no reliable D call. CDR3 length: 14 amino acids. V lost 6 bases and J lost 4, with 14 bases in between. Germline V gene lookup returns CDR1 SGHTA and CDR2 FQGNSA. The CDR3 protein is CASSQSVGADTQYF. The CDR3 DNA is TGTGCCAGCAGTCAAAGCGTGGGCGCAGATACGCAGTATTTT.

For this clone: Other DNA sequences of this sample code for an identical CDR3. The chain has TRBV9 and TRBJ2-1; 9 bases line up with TRBD1. The CDR3 length is 16 residues. V shed 4 bases, J shed 6 bases, and the junction held 11 bases outside the gene matches. Germline assignment: CDR1 SGDLS and CDR2 YYNGEE. CDR3 region: CASSQTGGRLANEQFF. The CDR3 region has the DNA TGTGCCAGCAGCCAGACAGGGGGGCGACTAGCCAATGAGCAGTTCTTC.

This clone was detected only a few times. The genes are TRBV27 and TRBJ2-7, with 14 bases aligning to TRBD2. V was pared by 6 bases and J by 7 bases, with 5 bases of the junction left unmatched. Germline assignment: CDR1 MNHEY and CDR2 SMNVEV (reference sequence). This CDR3 comprises 14 residues. CDR3 in amino acids: CASRRGLAGVEQYF. As DNA, the CDR3 is TGTGCCAGCAGGCGGGGACTAGCGGGAGTAGAGCAGTACTTC.

The rearrangement uses TRBV5-5 and TRBJ2-2; 11 positions match TRBD2. The CDR3 consists of 15 residues. Looked up from germline, CDR1 is SGHKS and CDR2 is YYEKEE (reference sequence). The V gene end was trimmed by 4 bases and the J gene end by 2 bases; junction bases not matched to a gene: 1. The DNA of the CDR3 is TGTGCCAGCAGCCGACTAGCGGGAAACACCGGGGAGCTGTTTTTT. It specifies CASSRLAGNTGELFF.

The rearrangement links TRBV18 to TRBJ2-6; the match to TRBD2 covers 7 bases. Losses at the gene ends were 5 bases for V and 0 bases for J; bases not matched to a gene: 10. Per the germline V gene, CDR1 is KGHSH and CDR2 is LQKENI. The CDR3 is 18 residues long. This CDR3 is CASSAGESPLSGANVLTF. CDR3 in DNA: TGTGCCAGCTCAGCGGGGGAGAGTCCCCTCTCTGGGGCCAACGTCCTGACTTTC.

In regard to this clone: Other DNA sequences in this sample translate to the same CDR3. The genes are TRBV11-3 and TRBJ2-2; a weak D match, TRBD1 (6 bases). The germline V gene encodes CDR1 SGHNT and CDR2 YENEEA. Between the trimmed V and J ends, which lost 4 bases and 4 bases, there was a span of 7 bases. This CDR3 is 13 amino acids long. This chain's CDR3 is CASSSTGTGELFF. CDR3 DNA sequence: TGTGCCAGCAGCTCGACAGGCACCGGGGAGCTGTTTTTT.

The chain links TRBV2 to TRBJ2-1, with 8 bases fitting TRBD2. Germline V gives CDR1 SNHLY, CDR2 FYNNEI. This CDR3 region has 15 residues. J lost 0 bases, V lost 9 bases, and 7 bases had no gene match. This CDR3 is CASDPAGDSYNEQFF. CDR3 coding DNA: TGTGCCAGTGACCCAGCGGGGGACTCCTACAATGAGCAGTTCTTC.

V gene TRBV12-5 combines with J gene TRBJ2-3; D unclear. This CDR3 contains 13 residues. Trimming took off 5 bases at V and 6 bases at J, with 12 bases between the two ends. CDR1 is LGHNT and CDR2 is FRNRAP in the germline V gene. The CDR3 sequence is CASGARPTDTQYF. CDR3 nucleotide sequence: TGTGCTAGTGGTGCCAGACCGACGGATACGCAGTATTTT. The whole variable domain, filled in from reference TRBV12-5 and TRBJ2-3, reads DARVTQTPRHKVTEMGQEVTMRCQPILGHNTVFWYRQTMMQGLELLAYFRNRAPLDDSGMPKDRFSAEMPDATLATLKIQPSEPRDSAVYFCASGARPTDTQYFGPGTRLTVL.